The entry below describes one TCR beta chain. Its antigen remains unidentified. This sample was included in a study of human thymus T cells. Finnish infants who were healthy and having corrective surgery for congenital heart defects made up the donors. The assay was immunoSEQ multiplex PCR, and TCRdb's table has in-frame clones only and misses some. This table has under 70,000 clones, nearly 95% appearing once. General study results and limits: Thymic and blood repertoires showed apparently biased V and J gene usage.

Germline assignment: CDR1 SGHDT and CDR2 YYEEEE. This CDR3 comprises 14 residues. Trimming shortened V by 2 bases and J by 2 bases, and 9 bases separated the two germline ends. The V gene is TRBV5-6, the J gene TRBJ2-3; no clear D gene. The specimen sequenced was blood. The TCR sequence derives from a boy less than two years old with a congenital heart defect but otherwise immunologically healthy. This CDR3 reads CASSFGSSTDTQYF. The CDR3 bases are TGTGCCAGCAGCTTTGGGTCCTCCACAGATACGCAGTATTTT. Full variable domain (rest looked up from reference TRBV5-6 and TRBJ2-3): DAGVTQSPTHLIKTRGQQVTLRCSPKSGHDTVSWYQQALGQGPQFIFQYYEEEERQRGNFPDRFSGHQFPNYSSELNVNALLLGDSALYLCASSFGSSTDTQYFGPGTRLTVL.